This TCR beta chain was observed in a study of neurological immune-mediated disorders (dated by TCRdb to the late 2010s). About the study as a whole: The study compared peripheral blood TCR-beta repertoires of HTLV-I-associated myelopathy (HAM/TSP) patients, multiple sclerosis patients and healthy controls using UMI-based sequencing. The 90 to 120 TCR-beta libraries covered PBMC samples along with longitudinal samples, technical triplicates, and paired sorted CD4+ and CD8+ T-cell subsets. The cohort was made up of some 70 subjects, consisting of 15 or so HAM/TSP patients, 34 multiple sclerosis patients and 20 healthy controls.

Overall study results and their limits: TCR clonal expansion was greatest in HAM/TSP patients and smallest in MS patients, who ranked below even healthy controls. Expanded clones from different subjects shared no identical CDR3 amino acid sequences, which suggests that TCR-beta repertoires were private in all groups.

CDR1 is given as DFQATT and CDR2 as SNEGSKA, both from the germline V gene (reference sequence). V is shortened by 5 bases, J by 2 bases, and the region joining them spans 11 bases. The CDR3 runs 13 residues from the cysteine to the phenylalanine. Only the CDR3 portion is preserved as DNA: 39 bases, with reading frame beginning at the first base. cDNA synthesis used template-switch 5'RACE with a primer carrying a 10-nucleotide random unique molecular identifier tagging each TCR transcript. Every sequencing run covered 15-18 subjects and yielded more than 160 million TCR-beta sequences. Total RNA was extracted with the RNeasy kit. The KAPA Real-time Library Amplification kit was used to amplify TCR-beta VDJ regions with primers targeting the TCR constant region and the 5'RACE anchor. Sample indexes and Illumina adaptors were added in a first PCR, after which library yield was increased in a second PCR. The roughly 650 bp TCR product was size-selected on a 2% E-gel SizeSelection system after Ampure bead purification. Library quality was checked on a Bioanalyzer, concentration was measured with Qubit, and libraries were quantified with the Kapa Library Quantification kit before pooling. An Illumina HiSeq 2500 was used to sequence the libraries paired-end at 2 x 150 bp. To increase sequence diversity, about 25-31% phiX was spiked into each library pool. Turning to the authors' computational methods: The UMI-based MiGEC pipeline processed quality-filtered reads and removed over 80% of raw TCR sequences during error correction. VDJ genes were aligned to IMGT germline references, and each clonotype was defined by a unique CDR3 amino acid sequence together with V-J genes. Clonal expansion, Shannon diversity and CDR3 relatedness (CalcPairwiseDistances, ClusterSamples) were evaluated with VDJtools, and phylogenetic trees were built with CLCbio workbench. A clone was classed as expanded if it had 8 or more unique UMIs, a cutoff based on coefficient-of-variation modelling across technical triplicates. The public reads were reprocessed in TCRdb via fastp at Q25 and MiXCR, keeping in-frame beta chains. Rows merge per CDR3 protein into single entries with the most common DNA and genes. Clone size and V and J calls follow TCRdb, not the original study. The sample yields about 18,000 distinct CDR3 sequences; around 15% were counted once. Less than 9% of the sample is held by the ten biggest clonotypes.

TCR libraries for sorted subsets were made from roughly 950,000 sorted CD4+ or CD8+ T cells. Peripheral blood was subjected to Ficoll-Hypaque density gradient centrifugation to isolate PBMCs, which were then cryopreserved in liquid nitrogen. The study also sequenced paired sorted CD4+ and CD8+ subsets from healthy controls, HAM/TSP patients and MS patients. This clonotype is labeled medium-sized (0.01 to 0.1%). The specificity of this receptor is unknown. Per-nucleotide qualities are absent, and no much larger clonotype sits a single base away. The rearranged segments are TRBV20-1 and TRBJ2-3, with no reliable assignment of the D segment. This sequence originates from a woman aged 55-75 years with HTLV-1-associated myelopathy (HAM/TSP). What was sequenced was CD4+ T cells from blood. Read as DNA, the sequence is TGCAGTGCTCAACCGGCTCCCACAGATACGCAGTATTTT. This gives the protein CSAQPAPTDTQYF.